The sample holds one count of the clone carrying this T cell receptor beta chain. Its cognate antigen is unknown. CDR1 LGHDT and CDR2 YNNKEL come from the germline V gene (reference sequence). The CDR3 length is 12 residues. Trimming took off 4 bases at V and 5 bases at J, with 7 bases between the two ends. The source of the sample is a study of T cell responses to AZD1222 COVID-19 vaccine. Pooling covered second doses at about 4 or about 12 weeks. Measured with immunoSEQ multiplex PCR; TCRdb has only the in-frame clones, and not every one. The data show fewer than 85,000 clones, roughly nine tenths seen once. Study results and limitations: Spike-wide coverage was observed for vaccine-associated CD4 TCRs, with dominant responses at 160-218 and 743-854. The study found Spike-specific TCR breadth and depth rose after two AZD1222 doses. Unmutated regions of variants are reportedly targeted by nearly half of spike-specific TCRs.

This chain uses TRBV3-1 (or the pseudogene TRBV3-2) with TRBJ2-3, with a tentative D call TRBD2 (5 bases). The material sequenced was peripheral blood, taken 28 days after the second AZD1222 dose. The TCR comes from an adult who received the AZD1222 COVID-19 vaccine. CDR3: CASSRGGDTQYF. CDR3 nucleotide sequence: TGTGCCAGCAGCCGAGGAGGAGATACGCAGTATTTT.